The source of this TCR beta chain is a study of response to subunit inactivated influenza vaccine. This clonotype was detected only a few times. The antigen is not known. CDR3 size: 13 residues. Germline lookup yields CDR1 SQVTM and CDR2 ANQGSEA. V was trimmed by 4 bases and J by 0 bases, leaving 7 bases between them. Study-level points and caveats: Researchers suggested that each seasonal influenza vaccination recruits few new T cells.

MiXCR was run by TCRdb on the RT-PCR reads, yielding one entry per CDR3 protein. The repertoire holds about 480,000 distinct CDR3 sequences, with 9.5% to 13% as singletons. V gene TRBV29-1 combines with J gene TRBJ1-3; D gene ambiguous. The sequencing used PBMCs from blood, collected 40 to 50 days after vaccination. The sequence derives from a man between 50 and 59 years old who received an inactivated influenza vaccine. The CDR3 loop is CSVVRGSGNTIYF. In nucleotides, the CDR3 is TGCAGCGTTGTACGGGGCTCTGGAAACACCATATATTTT.